Detailed here is one T cell receptor (beta chain). Its antigen is unknown. This specimen belongs to a study of PD-1 blockade in classical Hodgkin lymphoma. Broader study findings: A significant rise in TCR diversity was seen by C4D1 for CD4+ cells but not for CD8+ cells. Complete responders started with a diversity level that resembled newly diagnosed patients at baseline.

CDR1 is MNHNS, CDR2 SASEGT, per germline. The CDR3 loop spans 13 amino acids. Between the trimmed V and J ends, which lost 5 bases and 6 bases, there was a span of 11 bases. TCRdb's copy holds only in-frame clones and misses some; the assay was immunoSEQ multiplex PCR. Of 25,000 to 35,000 clones listed, around 70% were seen once; the top ten hold roughly 4%. Brentuximab vedotin exposure varied, and every patient relapsed after autologous stem cell transplantation. The TCR comes from a human donor with classical Hodgkin lymphoma. J is TRBJ1-5 and V is TRBV6-1; a weak D match, TRBD1 (6 bases). Specimen: peripheral blood mononuclear cells (PBMCs), collected before the second cycle of nivolumab. The CDR3 here is CASSPQGGQPQHF. CDR3 DNA: TGTGCCAGCAGTCCACAGGGAGGTCAGCCCCAGCATTTT.